The 5 T cell receptor beta chains reported below all come from one sample, sequenced in a study of read filtering for tumor transcriptome and immune sequencing (dated by TCRdb to 2020 to 2022). These reads were obtained on an Illumina HiSeq 4000. Starting from 400 ng RNA, TCR libraries were constructed with the Immunoverse kit using molecular barcoded adaptors that cover the alpha/delta and beta/gamma chains. The raw public reads went through TCRdb reprocessing: fastp at Q25, MiXCR clone calling, in-frame beta chains kept. Entries are consolidated by CDR3 protein sequence, retaining the most common genes and DNA. In all, the sample holds 39,000 or so distinct CDR3 sequences, and roughly 13% of those were seen once. About 32% of the sample is held by the ten biggest clonotypes. The sequenced sample was a population of CD138-negative cells sorted from bone marrow. In the paper's terms, the cell subset or site label means: bone marrow mononuclear cells depleted of CD138+ plasma/myeloma cells by negative magnetic selection. The receptors were sampled from a donor aged 40 or over with multiple myeloma.

This clonotype has at least ten counts. The rearrangement links TRBV5-6 to TRBJ2-7; 7 bases line up with TRBD2. Germline loops: CDR1 SGHDT, CDR2 YYEEEE. The CDR3 is made up of 16 amino acids. The junction had 9 bases not matched to a gene; V was cut back by 1 base and J by 2 bases. The CDR3 loop reads CASSLPLGTTPYEQYF. The DNA for the CDR3 is TGTGCCAGCAGCTTGCCACTCGGGACTACACCCTACGAGCAGTACTTC.

This clonotype has just a few counts. No conserved phenylalanine or tryptophan is present at the end of the CDR3, so a read error is the likely explanation. The chain combines TRBV5-6 with TRBJ2-1, with TRBD2 matching 7 bases. Looked up from germline, CDR1 is SGHDT and CDR2 is YYEEEE. The CDR3 spans 15 residues. The CDR3 here is CASSFSPGGANGQFS. The DNA of the CDR3 is TGTGCCAGCAGCTTTTCTCCGGGAGGCGCAAATGGGCAGTTCTCC.

By frequency in the sample, this clonotype is medium-sized. This chain connects TRBV6-6 to TRBJ2-3, with TRBD1 identical over 8 bases. V was pared by 8 bases and J by 4 bases, with 5 bases of the junction left unmatched. The CDR3 sequence is 13 residues long. From germline, CDR1 is MNHNY and CDR2 SVGAGI (reference sequence). The CDR3, as DNA: TGTGCCAGCCGACAGGGGCAAGCAGATACGCAGTATTTT. Translated: CASRQGQADTQYF.

This clonotype has ten or more counts. This rearrangement joins TRBV4-2 to TRBJ2-2; no definite D call. Germline lookup yields CDR1 LGHNA and CDR2 YNFKEQ. The CDR3 has 15 residues. The ends were cut back, 2 bases at V and 1 base at J, with 8 bases in the middle. The CDR3 is CASSQNLGNTGELFF. The CDR3 nucleotides are TGTGCCAGCAGCCAAAACCTAGGGAACACCGGGGAGCTGTTTTTT.

Ten or more counts support this clonotype. In DNA, the CDR3 is TGTGCCAGGACTAATACCGGGACTAGCGGGGAGTGGGACACCGGGGAGCTGTTTTTT. This encodes CARTNTGTSGEWDTGELFF. J is TRBJ2-2 and V is TRBV19, with 13 bases lining up with TRBD2. The CDR3 totals 19 residues. The junction had 16 bases not matched to a gene; V was cut back by 9 bases and J by 3 bases. Germline loops: CDR1 LNHDA, CDR2 SQIVND (reference sequence).